A single T cell receptor (beta chain) is shown here with its context. These data originate in a study of shared clonotypes between healthy human individuals. Produced via immunoSEQ multiplex PCR; TCRdb's table is partial and in-frame only. Of hundreds of thousands of clones detected, 90% to 97% appear once; the ten largest clones hold 0.06%. This CDR3 is built from 15 residues. With 7 bases removed from V and 0 bases from J, the gap between germline ends came to 13 bases. Germline V gene sequence: CDR1 SGHRS, CDR2 YFSETQ. The genes are TRBV5-1 and TRBJ2-2; D is uncertain. The sequenced material came from naive CD4+ T cells sorted from blood. Subset indicated: CD45RA+ positively selected. The source is a woman aged 30 to 39 in good health. The DNA of the CDR3 is TGCGCCAGCCAGGCGTCCGGAACGAACACCGGGGAGCTGTTTTTT. Its translation: CASQASGTNTGELFF.